This T cell receptor (beta chain) is drawn from a study of identifying expanded T cells in peripheral blood. Notes on the study in general: Roughly two-week clone count variance significantly increased as total template count grew. About 1.2 clones differed between technical replicates, versus about 15 and 19 over time.

The table came from immunoSEQ multiplex PCR; TCRdb's copy has only in-frame clones and leaves some out. The sample holds fewer than 110,000 clones, around nine tenths seen once. During the collection period, no donor immune events like infections were recorded. To note about this clone: No antigen is known for it.

The CDR3 is made up of 16 amino acids. In germline, CDR1 is SGHNT, CDR2 YENEEA. V trimming: 4 bases; J trimming: 7 bases; junction bases outside the gene matches: 7. The source material was blood. The sequence came from a person between 18 and 75 years old in good health. This rearrangement joins TRBV11-3 to TRBJ2-1; 13 positions agree with TRBD2. The CDR3 protein is CASSSRTSGGLNEQFF. CDR3 in DNA: TGTGCCAGCAGCTCCCGGACTAGCGGGGGTCTAAATGAGCAGTTCTTC.